This T cell receptor beta chain comes out of a study of T cells in Graves' hyperthyroidism and ophthalmopathy. General observations from the study: Blood also showed most of the thyroid clonotypes that were expanded above 0.001.

The CDR3 regions of TCR beta were amplified from RNA transcripts. TCR CDR3 regions were first amplified by RT-PCR with HTBI primers. TCRdb re-analysed the multiplex PCR reads in MiXCR, keeping a single row per CDR3 protein. The data show 300,000 to 450,000 distinct CDR3 sequences, around an eighth seen once. The germline V gene has CDR1 SNHLY and CDR2 FYNNEI. This CDR3 spans 14 amino acids. This clonotype was observed a few times. Its antigen is unknown. An end of the junction differs from the germline gene, which may be a read error. V usage is TRBV2 and J usage is TRBJ2-2, with D possibly being TRBD2 (5 bases). The sequence was obtained from a man aged 25-45 years with Graves' hyperthyroidism that later progressed to Graves' ophthalmopathy. Sequenced: blood. The CDR3 sequence: CASSSTRNTGELLF. For the CDR3, the DNA is TGTGCCAGCAGCTCTACTAGAAACACCGGGGAGCTGCTTTTT.